The following is a T cell receptor beta chain sequence with its context. Its specificity is not known. The data are from a study of cytomegalovirus exposure and HLA in healthy donors. Study results and caveats: At a 0.05 false discovery rate, a later analysis found roughly 17,000 TCR beta sequences to be associated with HLA alleles. According to an earlier analysis, most TCR beta V segments yielded productive rearrangements about 87% or about 30% of the time.

A multiplex PCR was run with 60 Vbeta primers and 13 Jbeta primers. The protocol was immunoSEQ multiplex PCR, while the TCRdb copy is restricted to in-frame clones and leaves out a portion. The data contain approximately 110,000 clones, 73% of them singletons. Unrecorded immune exposure was likely among donors, who were nominally healthy when sampled. Germline V gene lookup returns CDR1 SGHVS and CDR2 FQNEAQ. Losses at the gene ends were 5 bases for V and 4 bases for J; bases not matched to a gene: 9. This CDR3 is 15 amino acids long. The sequence came from a middle-aged woman in good health and CMV-seronegative. This chain connects TRBV7-8 to TRBJ2-5, with TRBD2 identical over 8 bases. The sample comprised PBMCs. The CDR3 DNA reads TGTGCCAGCAGCGCTCAAGCGGGAGTCCGAGAGACCCAGTACTTC. It translates to CASSAQAGVRETQYF.